A selection of T cell receptor beta chains follows, all from one sample in a study of T cell changes during pregnancy in multiple sclerosis. The repertoire was sequenced with immunoSEQ multiplex PCR; TCRdb's copy has only in-frame clones and lacks some. This sample has 25,000 to 35,000 clones, with nearly 90% found just once. The specimen comprised CD8+ T cells from peripheral blood mononuclear cells, sampled in the second trimester of pregnancy. The receptors were sampled from a female donor with multiple sclerosis, enrolled in a pregnancy study. Each CDR3 is given with its conserved first and last residue. D genes are given only for firm matches. Size is omitted from some rows. Given values are once, few, many or a class for expanded clones.

v_gene	abundance	j_gene	d_gene	CDR3nt	CDR3aa
TRBV7-8	-	TRBJ2-7	-	TGTGCCAGCAGCCAGTCAGCGCCCTACGAGCAGTACTTC	CASSQSAPYEQYF
TRBV19	-	TRBJ1-2	TRBD1	TGTGCCAGTAGTAACCGGGACAGGGGCGTGCAGGATGGCTACACCTTC	CASSNRDRGVQDGYTF
TRBV13	-	TRBJ1-2	-	TGTGCCAGCACCGAATCCACTACTAACTATGGCTACACCTTC	CASTESTTNYGYTF
TRBV28	-	TRBJ1-1	-	TGTGCCAGCAGTTTGAGGGTTTGGACTGAAGCTTTCTTT	CASSLRVWTEAFF
TRBV7-8	-	TRBJ2-5	-	TGTGCCAGCAGCCGGGACTCCCCTCGGGAGACCCAGTACTTC	CASSRDSPRETQYF
TRBV7-9	-	TRBJ2-1	TRBD2	TGTGCCAGCAGCCCCAACCCTAGCGGTGGTGGGAATGAGCAGTTCTTC	CASSPNPSGGGNEQFF
TRBV10-3	-	TRBJ1-6	TRBD1	TGTGCCATCAGTGAGTCATCAAGGGACAGGGCCAATTCACCCCTCCACTTT	CAISESSRDRANSPLHF
TRBV5-1	-	TRBJ2-2	TRBD2	TGCGCCAGCAGCTTCGGGACTAGCGGGACCGGGGAGCTGTTTTTT	CASSFGTSGTGELFF
TRBV7-8	-	TRBJ1-2	-	TGTGCCAGCAGCGGGGGGGGAGGGAGTGGCTACACCTTC	CASSGGGGSGYTF
TRBV6-1	few	TRBJ1-5	-	TGTGCCAGCAGTGAACAGATGGATTCGGGTCAGCCCCAGCATTTT	CASSEQMDSGQPQHF
TRBV27	once	TRBJ2-1	TRBD1	TGTGCCAGCAGTACCCCCGACAGGGGGTCCTACAATGAGCAGTTCTTC	CASSTPDRGSYNEQFF
TRBV7-9	-	TRBJ2-7	TRBD2	TGTGCCAGCAGCGCCGTGACTAGCGTTTACGAGCAGTACTTC	CASSAVTSVYEQYF
TRBV7-9	-	TRBJ2-3	TRBD1	TGTGCCAGCAGCATTACACAGGGGATTCACACAGATACGCAGTATTTT	CASSITQGIHTDTQYF
TRBV27	once	TRBJ2-5	-	TGTGCCAGCAGTGGAACCTCGACTAGGAGGGAGACCCAGTACTTC	CASSGTSTRRETQYF
TRBV28	-	TRBJ1-2	-	TGTGCCAGCTCGGCCGGACAGCTCTATGGCTACACCTTC	CASSAGQLYGYTF
TRBV6-4	few	TRBJ2-6	TRBD1	TGTGCCAGCACGCCGGGACAGGGATCTGGGGCCAACGTCCTGACTTTC	CASTPGQGSGANVLTF
TRBV11-2	once	TRBJ2-3	TRBD2	TGTGCCAGCAGCGGGTTAGCGGGGGGCACAGATACGCAGTATTTT	CASSGLAGGTDTQYF
TRBV27	-	TRBJ2-7	TRBD2	TGTGCCAGCAGTTTTTCGTCGGGCGCGGGACTAGCGGGACCCTACGAGCAGTACTTC	CASSFSSGAGLAGPYEQYF
TRBV27	-	TRBJ1-5	-	TGTGCCAGCAGTTCTTATAGCAATCAGCCCCAGCATTTT	CASSSYSNQPQHF
TRBV29-1	-	TRBJ1-1	-	TGCAGCACTTCTGGGGGGGGAAATGAAGCTTTCTTT	CSTSGGGNEAFF
TRBV9	-	TRBJ2-2	TRBD2	TGTGCCAGCAGTAATAGCGGGAGGGGCGGGGAGCTGTTTTTT	CASSNSGRGGELFF
TRBV2	-	TRBJ2-5	TRBD2	TGTGCCAGCAGACTAGCGGGGGGGCTCCAAGAGACCCAGTACTTC	CASRLAGGLQETQYF
TRBV15	-	TRBJ2-3	-	TGTGCCACCAGCCCGAGCACAGATACGCAGTATTTT	CATSPSTDTQYF
TRBV6-1	-	TRBJ2-3	TRBD2	TGTGCCAGCAGTGAATTCGGGGGGACGGGATCGGATACGCAGTATTTT	CASSEFGGTGSDTQYF
TRBV5-6	-	TRBJ2-5	-	TGTGCCAGCAGCTTGGGGCAGGGAAGAGAGACCCAGTACTTC	CASSLGQGRETQYF
TRBV29-1	-	TRBJ2-1	-	TGCAGCGCTCCCCGGGACACCACCTACAATGAGCAGTTCTTC	CSAPRDTTYNEQFF
TRBV30	once	TRBJ2-7	-	TGTGCCTGCGAAGGGACAAAAGTTTCCTACGAGCAGTACTTC	CACEGTKVSYEQYF
TRBV5-5	-	TRBJ1-2	-	TGTGCCAGCAGCTTGGCCCCCAGGGTAGACTATGGCTACACCTTC	CASSLAPRVDYGYTF
TRBV6-5	-	TRBJ1-5	-	TGTGCCAGCAGTTCGGGAGGTGGCAATCAGCCCCAGCATTTT	CASSSGGGNQPQHF
TRBV5-8	-	TRBJ1-4	-	TGTGCCAGCAGCTTGGGGTCGGGACTGTTTTTT	CASSLGSGLFF
TRBV2	-	TRBJ1-6	-	TGTGCCAGCAGTGAGGAGGGCAACGATAATTCACCCCTCCACTTT	CASSEEGNDNSPLHF
TRBV19	-	TRBJ2-5	-	TGTGCCAGTAGTGCCGGAGACCGCAGCCAAGAGACCCAGTACTTC	CASSAGDRSQETQYF
TRBV6-1	once	TRBJ2-3	-	TGTGCCAGCAGTGTTTCACAGGGTGGCACAGATACGCAGTATTTT	CASSVSQGGTDTQYF
TRBV7-8	few	TRBJ1-6	-	TGTGCCAGCAGCTTAGACCCCACGGGGTCTAGTAATTCACCCCTCCACTTT	CASSLDPTGSSNSPLHF
TRBV27	once	TRBJ1-2	-	TGTGCCAGCAGTTCTCCAGGGGATAACTATGGCTACACCTTC	CASSSPGDNYGYTF
TRBV5-6	-	TRBJ2-7	-	TGTGCCAGCAGCTTGTCCCGCTACGAGCAGTACTTC	CASSLSRYEQYF
TRBV14	-	TRBJ2-1	-	TGTGCCAGCAGCCCGGAATCGGGGGACTCCTACAATGAGCAGTTCTTC	CASSPESGDSYNEQFF
TRBV18	-	TRBJ2-7	TRBD1	TGTGCCAGCTCATTCGACAGGGGGAACGAGCAGTACTTC	CASSFDRGNEQYF
TRBV6-4	-	TRBJ2-1	TRBD2	TGTGCCAGCAGTCGGACTAGCGGGACTCACAATGAGCAGTTCTTC	CASSRTSGTHNEQFF
TRBV28	-	TRBJ2-7	-	TGTGCCAGCAGTTTTAACCCTGACTACGGATCCTACGAGCAGTACTTC	CASSFNPDYGSYEQYF